This TCR beta chain came from a study of cytomegalovirus exposure and HLA in healthy donors. The PCR contained 60 Vbeta and 13 Jbeta primers. Method: immunoSEQ multiplex PCR; TCRdb's copy keeps in-frame clones and lacks some. Seen here are about 190,000 clones, 65% to 80% observed once, and the top ten hold about 1.1%. Germline loops: CDR1 SGHTA, CDR2 FQGNSA. V shed 0 bases, J shed 8 bases, and the junction held 2 bases outside the gene matches. The CDR3 covers 14 residues. V and J are TRBV7-2 and TRBJ1-2, with TRBD1 identical over 11 bases. The receptor comes from a woman between 35 and 50 years old in good health and CMV-seronegative. Sequencing was carried out using PBMCs. The CDR3 loop reads CASSLARTGGGYTF. The DNA of the CDR3 is TGTGCCAGCAGCTTAGCGAGGACAGGGGGCGGCTACACCTTC.